This entry lists 29 T cell receptor beta chains sequenced from one sample in a study of shared T cell receptors in the human thymus. The assay was immunoSEQ multiplex PCR, and TCRdb's table has in-frame clones only and misses some. The data contain about 730,000 clones, over 75% of them seen just once; the ten biggest clones take up about 0.011%. These data were also reused for a study on human thymus T cells.

Sequenced material: thymocytes. The source of these receptors is a girl under three years old with a congenital heart defect.

This clone has just a few counts. The chain is built from TRBV7-9 and TRBJ2-2, with TRBD2 as a possible D gene (6 bases). Germline CDR1 reads SEHNR; CDR2 reads FQNEAQ (reference sequence). The CDR3 runs to 17 residues. V shed 4 bases and J shed 1 base, with 16 bases lying between them. The CDR3 DNA reads as TGTGCCAGCAGCTCCACTCCTTCGGGGGAGAACACCGGGGAGCTGTTTTTT. Translation: CASSSTPSGENTGELFF.

The chain combines TRBV6-5 with TRBJ2-5, with 10 bases lining up with TRBD2. Looked up from germline, CDR1 is MNHEY and CDR2 is SVGAGI. With V trimmed by 2 bases and J by 5 bases, 5 bases remained unmatched. The CDR3 loop spans 15 amino acids. The CDR3 bases are TGTGCCAGCAGTTACGGAGCGGGGGGGGCGGAGACCCAGTACTTC. It codes for CASSYGAGGAETQYF.

V gene TRBV18 combines with J gene TRBJ1-5; TRBD1 matches at 8 bases. With V trimmed by 2 bases and J by 7 bases, 4 bases remained unmatched. Germline CDR1 and CDR2: KGHSH and LQKENI. The CDR3 has 14 amino acids. The CDR3 DNA reads as TGTGCCAGCTCACCAGGACAGGGTGGGCAGCCCCAGCATTTT. Translating it yields CASSPGQGGQPQHF. Complete variable domain (other parts from reference TRBV18 and TRBJ1-5): NAGVMQNPRHLVRRRGQEARLRCSPMKGHSHVYWYRQLPEEGLKFMVYLQKENIIDESGMPKERFSAEFPKEGPSILRIQQVVRGDSAAYFCASSPGQGGQPQHFGDGTRLSIL.

This clone was seen just once. The CDR3 reads CAHSSPRGQESTDTQYF. The CDR3 nucleotides read TGTGCCCACAGCAGCCCTCGCGGACAGGAGAGCACAGATACGCAGTATTTT. V is TRBV5-8 and J is TRBJ2-3, with 7 bases matching TRBD1. After removal of 10 bases from V and 0 bases from J, the junction contained 17 bases not matched to a gene. CDR3 length: 17 amino acids. Germline CDR1 and CDR2: SGHTS and YDEGEE. Based on the CDR3 plus reference TRBV5-8 and TRBJ2-3, the full variable domain is EAGVTQSPTHLIKTRGQQATLRCSPISGHTSVYWYQQALGLGLQFLLWYDEGEERNRGNFPPRFSGRQFPNYSSELNVNALELEDSALYLCAHSSPRGQESTDTQYFGPGTRLTVL.

V and J are TRBV18 and TRBJ2-7; D is unresolved. The germline V gene has CDR1 KGHSH and CDR2 LQKENI. This CDR3 is built from 12 residues. Trimming pared 2 bases from V and 3 bases from J, leaving 5 bases between. The CDR3 region is CASSPSLYEQYF. CDR3 nucleotides: TGTGCCAGCTCACCATCCCTCTACGAGCAGTACTTC.

This chain links TRBV14 with TRBJ2-7; 7 nucleotides agree with TRBD1. The CDR3 has 17 residues. With V trimmed by 5 bases and J by 4 bases, 17 bases remained unmatched. Germline V gives CDR1 SGHDN, CDR2 FVKESK. This chain's CDR3 is CASSSAGTASGSYEQYF. The CDR3 nucleotides are TGTGCCAGCAGCTCGGCCGGGACAGCGTCCGGGTCGTACGAGCAGTACTTC.

V usage is TRBV27 and J usage is TRBJ2-7; 10 nucleotides align to TRBD1. The CDR3 loop spans 14 amino acids. The V segment lost 2 bases and the J segment 2 bases; nucleotides outside the gene matches: 0. The V gene's germline CDR1 is MNHEY and CDR2 SMNVEV (reference sequence). This chain's CDR3 is CASSLDRGPYEQYF. CDR3 coding DNA: TGTGCCAGCAGTTTAGACAGGGGGCCCTACGAGCAGTACTTC.

The chain joins TRBV29-1 to TRBJ2-5; 10 nucleotides match TRBD1. The CDR3 extends over 14 amino acids. Germline CDR1 and CDR2: SQVTM and ANQGSEA. J gave up 3 bases and V 3 bases, and 4 bases lay outside the gene matches. CDR3 region: CSVETGQGKETQYF. CDR3 coding DNA: TGCAGCGTTGAGACGGGACAGGGGAAAGAGACCCAGTACTTC.

The V gene is TRBV6-1, the J gene TRBJ2-3; 13 bases are a match to TRBD2. Trimming took 1 base from V and 4 from J; bases not matched to a gene: 5. The CDR3 extends over 17 amino acids. Germline V gene data show CDR1 as MNHNS and CDR2 as SASEGT. The CDR3 nucleotides are TGTGCCAGCAGTGAAGAAAGGACTAGCGGGGGTCCAGATACGCAGTATTTT. This encodes CASSEERTSGGPDTQYF.

This sequence joins TRBV28 and TRBJ1-5, with 7 bases identical to TRBD1. CDR1 is MDHEN and CDR2 is SYDVKM in the germline V gene. V lost 4 bases and J lost 6; bases outside the gene matches: 6. This CDR3 spans 14 amino acids. The CDR3 is CASSYRTGVQPQHF. CDR3 bases: TGTGCCAGCAGTTACCGGACAGGCGTTCAGCCCCAGCATTTT.

The chain joins TRBV5-4 to TRBJ2-7; 8 nucleotides match TRBD1. The V gene's germline CDR1 is SGHNT and CDR2 YYREEE (reference sequence). The CDR3 consists of 15 residues. Germline trimming cut 3 bases from V and 2 bases from J; bases unmatched to any gene: 7. This chain's CDR3 is CASSWTGLMTYEQYF. The CDR3 DNA sequence: TGTGCCAGCAGCTGGACAGGGCTCATGACCTACGAGCAGTACTTC.

The chain is built from TRBV2 and TRBJ1-3; tentatively, D is TRBD1 (6 bases). The germline V gene encodes CDR1 SNHLY and CDR2 FYNNEI. With 10 bases removed from V and 4 bases from J, the gap between germline ends came to 17 bases. The CDR3 spans 14 residues. The CDR3 loop is CAIQRGYRGNTIYF. As DNA, the CDR3 is TGTGCCATCCAGAGGGGGTATCGCGGAAACACCATATATTTT.

The chain carries TRBV5-1 and TRBJ2-3, with TRBD2 matching 9 bases. Germline V CDR1 and CDR2: SGHRS, YFSETQ. After removal of 0 bases from V and 8 bases from J, the junction contained 10 bases not matched to a gene. CDR3 length: 16 residues. The CDR3 DNA follows: TGCGCCAGCAGCTTGGCCAGCGGGGGGTATGGGGTTACGCAGTATTTT. Protein: CASSLASGGYGVTQYF.

The chain joins TRBV5-1 to TRBJ1-4; maybe TRBD1 (6 bases). The ends were cut back, 3 bases at V and 4 bases at J, with 10 bases in the middle. The germline V gene encodes CDR1 SGHRS and CDR2 YFSETQ. The CDR3 totals 14 residues. CDR3 sequence (DNA): TGCGCCAGCAGCTCAGAGGGACATAATGAAAAACTGTTTTTT. Protein: CASSSEGHNEKLFF. The entire variable domain, with the rest obtained from reference TRBV5-1 and TRBJ1-4, is as follows: KAGVTQTPRYLIKTRGQQVTLSCSPISGHRSVSWYQQTPGQGLQFLFEYFSETQRNKGNFPGRFSGRQFSNSRSEMNVSTLELGDSALYLCASSSEGHNEKLFFGSGTQLSVL.

CDR3 coding DNA: TGCGCCAGCAGCGGGGCCCTGACGAGACTGTTTTTT. This gives the protein CASSGALTRLFF. J is TRBJ1-4 and V is TRBV4-3, with a possible D match to TRBD1 (5 bases). Germline-derived CDR1 and CDR2 are LGHNA and YSLEER. The V end was cut by 5 bases, the J end by 13 bases, with 14 bases between. The CDR3 spans 12 residues.

The CDR3 protein is CASSSRTSGNYEQYF. DNA of the CDR3: TGTGCCAGCAGCTCGCGGACTAGCGGAAACTACGAGCAGTACTTC. The chain links TRBV7-7 to TRBJ2-7; 10 bases map to TRBD2. V dropped 4 bases and J dropped 3; count of bases not matched to a gene: 6. CDR1 and CDR2 from the germline V gene are SSHAT and FNYEAQ (reference sequence). This CDR3 is 15 amino acids long.

The V call is TRBV27, the J call TRBJ2-3, with D possibly TRBD2 on 7 matching bases. This CDR3 has 15 residues. The germline CDR1 and CDR2 sequences are MNHEY and SMNVEV (reference sequence). Trimming took off 4 bases at V and 4 bases at J, with 15 bases between the two ends. The CDR3 sequence: CASSSLGGPPDTQYF. The CDR3 coding sequence is TGTGCCAGCAGTTCCCTGGGGGGGCCCCCAGATACGCAGTATTTT.

A single count supports this clone. The chain links TRBV7-2 to TRBJ2-7; 11 bases are shared with TRBD2. The ends lost 0 bases at V and 12 bases at J; junction bases unmatched: 4. The CDR3 is 13 amino acids. Germline loops: CDR1 SGHTA, CDR2 FQGNSA. This CDR3 reads CASSLASGGALYF. The CDR3 DNA follows: TGTGCCAGCAGCTTAGCTAGCGGGGGGGCTTTGTACTTC.

Only one count was recorded for this clone. As DNA, the CDR3 is TGCGCCAGCAGCTTCCTAGGGACAGACACTGAAGCTTTCTTT. Its protein is CASSFLGTDTEAFF. The chain links TRBV5-1 to TRBJ1-1; 7 bases agree with TRBD1. This CDR3 comprises 14 residues. The junction had 4 bases not matched to a gene; V was cut back by 2 bases and J by 3 bases. Germline CDR1 SGHRS, CDR2 YFSETQ.

The chain has TRBV5-4 and TRBJ2-2; TRBD2 matches 9 bases. The CDR3 is made up of 12 amino acids. Looked up from germline, CDR1 is SGHNT and CDR2 is YYREEE (reference sequence). The CDR3 DNA reads TGTGCAGCGGGGGGAGGCAACGGGGAGCTGTTTTTT. As protein: CAAGGGNGELFF.

V and J are TRBV30 and TRBJ2-7; D is possibly TRBD1 (6 bases). CDR3 length: 16 amino acids. The V end was cut by 6 bases, the J end by 2 bases, with 23 bases between. The germline V gene encodes CDR1 GTSNPN and CDR2 SVGIG (reference sequence). The CDR3 DNA is TGTGCCTGCCCGCCTCGGGACACCTTATTTCCCTACGAGCAGTACTTC. Amino acids: CACPPRDTLFPYEQYF.

The gene calls are TRBV7-9 and TRBJ1-6; D is unresolved. With 5 bases removed from V and 0 bases from J, the gap between germline ends came to 20 bases. The CDR3 is 19 amino acids. The germline gives CDR1 SEHNR, CDR2 FQNEAQ (reference sequence). CDR3 sequence reads: CASSPGGVPISSYNSPLHF. CDR3 in DNA: TGTGCCAGCAGCCCCGGTGGAGTACCTATAAGCTCCTATAATTCACCCCTCCACTTT.

V and J are TRBV6-5 and TRBJ1-1; 10 bases are a match to TRBD1. Germline V gene data show CDR1 as MNHEY and CDR2 as SVGAGI. J was trimmed by 7 bases and V by 0 bases; bases with no gene match: 8. The CDR3 runs 16 residues. Here the CDR3 reads CASSYSTAGQGVEAFF. The CDR3, as DNA: TGTGCCAGCAGTTACTCCACAGCTGGACAGGGGGTTGAAGCTTTCTTT.

V gene TRBV6-4 combines with J gene TRBJ2-3; 9 bases are a match to TRBD1. Germline V lookup: CDR1 MRHNA, CDR2 SNTAGT. The CDR3 has 16 residues. The V and J ends lost 5 bases and 6 bases, in that order; junction bases with no gene match: 12. CDR3: CASSPQDRGPTDTQYF. Written as DNA, the CDR3 is TGTGCCAGCAGTCCCCAGGACAGGGGCCCCACGGATACGCAGTATTTT.

The rearrangement uses TRBV6-8 and TRBJ1-1; 9 bases align to TRBD1. The CDR3 runs to 16 residues. Germline loops: CDR1 MNHGY, CDR2 SAAAGT. The V segment lost 7 bases and the J segment 4 bases; nucleotides outside the gene matches: 13. CDR3 region: CASTGTGGDPVTEAFF. CDR3 DNA: TGTGCCAGCACCGGAACAGGGGGCGACCCCGTCACTGAAGCTTTCTTT.

This clone was picked up a small number of times. J is TRBJ1-2 and V is TRBV15; TRBD1 aligns across 7 bases. V gave up 0 bases and J gave up 8 bases; unmatched junction bases: 9. CDR3 length: 15 amino acids. CDR1 is LNHNV and CDR2 is YYDKDF in the germline V gene (reference sequence). The CDR3 DNA follows: TGTGCCACCAGCAGAGATGTCCGACAGGGAGAAGGCTACACCTTC. Translation: CATSRDVRQGEGYTF.

The chain couples TRBV27 to TRBJ1-2; 7 nucleotides align to TRBD1. CDR1 and CDR2 from the germline V gene are MNHEY and SMNVEV (reference sequence). The ends lost 5 bases at V and 6 bases at J; junction bases unmatched: 15. The CDR3 contains 16 residues. The CDR3 DNA sequence: TGTGCCAGCAGTCCCTCAAGTTGGACAGGTCCAGATGGCTACACCTTC. This translates into CASSPSSWTGPDGYTF.

The gene calls are TRBV14 and TRBJ2-2; TRBD1 matches at 8 bases. The V segment lost 0 bases and the J segment 1 base; nucleotides outside the gene matches: 4. The CDR3 extends over 17 amino acids. In germline, CDR1 is SGHDN, CDR2 FVKESK. CDR3 protein: CASSQDSGTGNTGELFF. CDR3 nucleotides: TGTGCCAGCAGCCAAGATTCAGGGACAGGGAACACCGGGGAGCTGTTTTTT.

The V and J genes are TRBV2 and TRBJ1-1; D remains unclear. The CDR3 has 12 residues. Trimming took off 8 bases at V and 6 bases at J, with 13 bases between the two ends. CDR1 and CDR2 (germline): SNHLY, FYNNEI. CDR3 nucleotide sequence: TGTGCCAGCCGTACGGGGTTAGCTGAAGCTTTCTTT. Residues: CASRTGLAEAFF.